The following is a T cell receptor beta chain sequence with its context. The antigen is undetermined. This sample was included in a study of graft-versus-host responses after intestinal transplantation. Study observations and caveats: GvH clones were found in recipient marrow; some appeared first in ileum or blood. Allografts of one patient group, those with graft-donor T cell macrochimerism, had high graft-versus-host to host-versus-graft clonal ratios.

Here immunoSEQ multiplex PCR was the method, and the copy in TCRdb shows in-frame clones only, minus some. The sample gives about 93,000 clones, 85% to 95% of which show up once; 0.49% is in the top ten. Germline V CDR1 and CDR2: SNHLY, FYNNEI. This CDR3 region has 14 residues. The trim removed 1 base at V and 6 bases at J, leaving 6 bases unmatched. This sequence was found in a human donor who received an intestinal transplant. This material consisted of unstimulated CD8+ T cells sorted from spleen or lymph node cells, taken before intestinal transplant. The chain joins TRBV2 to TRBJ2-7; 7 bases match TRBD2. The CDR3: CASSEGGGIGEQYF. Here the CDR3 DNA reads TGTGCCAGCAGTGAAGGCGGGGGTATAGGCGAGCAGTACTTC.